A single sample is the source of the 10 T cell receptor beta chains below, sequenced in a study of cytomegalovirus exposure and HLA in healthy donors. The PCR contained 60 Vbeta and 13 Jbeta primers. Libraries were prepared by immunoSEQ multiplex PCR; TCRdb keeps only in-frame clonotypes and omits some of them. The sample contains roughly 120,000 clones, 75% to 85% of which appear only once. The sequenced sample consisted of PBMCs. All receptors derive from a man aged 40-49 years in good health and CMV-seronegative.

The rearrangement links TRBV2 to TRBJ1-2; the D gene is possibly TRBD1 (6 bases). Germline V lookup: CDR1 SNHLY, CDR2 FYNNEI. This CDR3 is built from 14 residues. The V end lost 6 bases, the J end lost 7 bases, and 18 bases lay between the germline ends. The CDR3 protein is CASRGTGPVGGYTF. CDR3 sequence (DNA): TGTGCCAGCAGGGGAACAGGGCCCGTTGGTGGCTACACCTTC.

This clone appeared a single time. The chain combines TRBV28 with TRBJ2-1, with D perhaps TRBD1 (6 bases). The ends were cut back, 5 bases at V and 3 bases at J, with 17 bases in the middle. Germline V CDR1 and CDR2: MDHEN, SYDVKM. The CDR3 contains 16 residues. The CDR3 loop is CASSRIQGSNYNEQFF. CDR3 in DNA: TGTGCCAGCAGTCGTATACAGGGATCGAACTACAATGAGCAGTTCTTC.

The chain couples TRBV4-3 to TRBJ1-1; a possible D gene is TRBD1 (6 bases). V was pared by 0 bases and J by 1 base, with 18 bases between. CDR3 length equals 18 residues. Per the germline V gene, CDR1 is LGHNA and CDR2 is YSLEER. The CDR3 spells CASSQEFRSVGGNTEAFF. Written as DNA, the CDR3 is TGCGCCAGCAGCCAAGAGTTTAGGAGCGTAGGGGGGAACACTGAAGCTTTCTTT.

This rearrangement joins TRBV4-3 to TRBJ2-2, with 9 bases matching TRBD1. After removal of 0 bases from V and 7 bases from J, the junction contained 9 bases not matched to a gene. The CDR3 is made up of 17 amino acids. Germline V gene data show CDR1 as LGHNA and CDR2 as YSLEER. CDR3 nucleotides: TGCGCCAGCAGCCAAGATTTGGGGACAGGGTCGGACGGGGAGCTGTTTTTT. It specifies CASSQDLGTGSDGELFF.

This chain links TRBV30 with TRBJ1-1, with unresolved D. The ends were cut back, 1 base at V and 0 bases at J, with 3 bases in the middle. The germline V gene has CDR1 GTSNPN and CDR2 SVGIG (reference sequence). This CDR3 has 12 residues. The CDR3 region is CAWSDMNTEAFF. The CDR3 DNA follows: TGTGCCTGGAGTGATATGAACACTGAAGCTTTCTTT.

The CDR3 loop is CASSVHGTLYEQYF. Written as DNA, the CDR3 is TGTGCCAGCAGTGTTCACGGGACACTTTACGAGCAGTACTTC. The chain couples TRBV28 to TRBJ2-7; possible D gene TRBD1, 6 bases. The CDR3 covers 14 residues. V gave up 5 bases and J gave up 4 bases, with 15 bases separating them. The germline V gene encodes CDR1 MDHEN and CDR2 SYDVKM.

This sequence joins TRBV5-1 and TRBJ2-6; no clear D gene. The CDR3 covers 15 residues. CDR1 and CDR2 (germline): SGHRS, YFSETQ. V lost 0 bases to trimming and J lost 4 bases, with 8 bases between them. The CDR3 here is CASSLALGGANVLTF. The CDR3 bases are TGCGCCAGCAGCTTGGCCTTGGGCGGGGCCAACGTCCTGACTTTC.

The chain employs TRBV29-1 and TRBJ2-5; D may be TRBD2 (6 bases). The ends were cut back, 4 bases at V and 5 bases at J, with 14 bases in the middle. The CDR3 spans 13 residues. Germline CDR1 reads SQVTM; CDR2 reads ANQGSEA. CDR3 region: CSVAGDLGETQYF. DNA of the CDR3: TGCAGCGTTGCGGGGGATCTAGGGGAGACCCAGTACTTC.

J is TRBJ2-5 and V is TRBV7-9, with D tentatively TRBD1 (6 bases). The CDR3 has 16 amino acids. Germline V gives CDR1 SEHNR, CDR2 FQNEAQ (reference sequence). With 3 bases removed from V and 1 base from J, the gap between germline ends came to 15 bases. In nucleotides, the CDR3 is TGTGCCAGCAGCTTCCCCAGGGGCCGGATCCAAGAGACCCAGTACTTC. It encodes CASSFPRGRIQETQYF.

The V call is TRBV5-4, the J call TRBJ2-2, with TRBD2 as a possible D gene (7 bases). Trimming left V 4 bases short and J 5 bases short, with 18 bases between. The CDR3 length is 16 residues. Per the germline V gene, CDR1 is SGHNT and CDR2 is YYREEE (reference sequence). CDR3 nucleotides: TGTGCCAGCAGCCCGGTGTCGGGGGGCGGGACCGGGGAGCTGTTTTTT. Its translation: CASSPVSGGGTGELFF.